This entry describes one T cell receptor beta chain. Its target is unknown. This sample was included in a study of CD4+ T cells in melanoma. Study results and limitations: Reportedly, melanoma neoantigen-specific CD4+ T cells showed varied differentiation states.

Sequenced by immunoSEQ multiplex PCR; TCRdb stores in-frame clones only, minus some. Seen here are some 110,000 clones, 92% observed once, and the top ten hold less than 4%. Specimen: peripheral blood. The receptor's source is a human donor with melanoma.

The chain's CDR3 is CASSHGGQGNYGYTF. CDR3 nucleotide sequence: TGCGCCAGCAGCCACGGAGGACAGGGGAACTATGGCTACACCTTC. V gene TRBV4-1 combines with J gene TRBJ1-2; 9 nucleotides align to TRBD1. CDR1 and CDR2 (germline): MGHRA, YSYEKL. The junction had 4 bases not matched to a gene; V was cut back by 3 bases and J by 2 bases. CDR3 length: 15 amino acids.